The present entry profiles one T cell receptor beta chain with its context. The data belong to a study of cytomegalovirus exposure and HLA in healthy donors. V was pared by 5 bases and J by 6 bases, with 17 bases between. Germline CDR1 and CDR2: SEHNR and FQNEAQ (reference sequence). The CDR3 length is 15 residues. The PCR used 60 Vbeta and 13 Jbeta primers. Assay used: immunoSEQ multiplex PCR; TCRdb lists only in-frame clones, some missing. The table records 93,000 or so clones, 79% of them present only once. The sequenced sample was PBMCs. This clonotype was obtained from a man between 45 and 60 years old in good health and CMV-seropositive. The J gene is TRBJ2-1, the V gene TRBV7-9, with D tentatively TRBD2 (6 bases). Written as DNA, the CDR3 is TGTGCCAGCAGCCCCCCAGGGACTCAAACCAATGAGCAGTTCTTC. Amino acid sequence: CASSPPGTQTNEQFF.